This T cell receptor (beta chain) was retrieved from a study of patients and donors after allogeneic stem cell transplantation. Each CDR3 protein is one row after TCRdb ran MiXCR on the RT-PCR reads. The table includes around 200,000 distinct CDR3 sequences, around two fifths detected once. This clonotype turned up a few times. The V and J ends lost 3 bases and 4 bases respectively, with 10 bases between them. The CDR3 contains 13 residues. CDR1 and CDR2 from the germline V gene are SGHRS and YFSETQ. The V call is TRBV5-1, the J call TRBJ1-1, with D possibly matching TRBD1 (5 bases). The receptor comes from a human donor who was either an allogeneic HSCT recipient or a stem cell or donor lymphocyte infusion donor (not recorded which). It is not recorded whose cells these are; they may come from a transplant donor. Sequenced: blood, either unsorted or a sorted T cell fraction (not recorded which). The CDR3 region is CASSSGIGTEAFF. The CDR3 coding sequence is TGCGCCAGCAGCTCAGGGATTGGCACTGAAGCTTTCTTT.